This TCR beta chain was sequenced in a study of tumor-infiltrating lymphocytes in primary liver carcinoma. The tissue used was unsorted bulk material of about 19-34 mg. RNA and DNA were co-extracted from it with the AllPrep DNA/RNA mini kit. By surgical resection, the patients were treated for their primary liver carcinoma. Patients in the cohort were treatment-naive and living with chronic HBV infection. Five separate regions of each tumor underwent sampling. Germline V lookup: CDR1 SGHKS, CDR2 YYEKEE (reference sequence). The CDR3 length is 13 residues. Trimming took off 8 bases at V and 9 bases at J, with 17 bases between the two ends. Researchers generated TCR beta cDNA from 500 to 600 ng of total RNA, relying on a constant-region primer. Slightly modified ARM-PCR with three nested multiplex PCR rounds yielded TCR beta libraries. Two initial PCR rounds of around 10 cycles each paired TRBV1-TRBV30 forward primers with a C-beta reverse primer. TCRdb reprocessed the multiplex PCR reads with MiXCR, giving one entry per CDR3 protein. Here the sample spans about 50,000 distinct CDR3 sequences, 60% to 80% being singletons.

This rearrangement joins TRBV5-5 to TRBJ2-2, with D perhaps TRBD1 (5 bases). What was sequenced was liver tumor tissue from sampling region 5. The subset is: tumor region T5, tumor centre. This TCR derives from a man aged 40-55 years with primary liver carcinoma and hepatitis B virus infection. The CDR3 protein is CASNSFGARELFF. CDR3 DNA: TGTGCCAGTAACTCTTTTGGGGCCAGGGAGCTGTTTTTT. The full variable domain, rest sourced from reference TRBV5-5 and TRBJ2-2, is DAGVTQSPTHLIKTRGQQVTLRCSPISGHKSVSWYQQVLGQGPQFIFQYYEKEERGRGNFPDRFSARQFPNYSSELNVNALLLGDSALYLCASNSFGARELFFGEGSRLTVL.